Listed here are 24 T cell receptor beta chains from one sample, sequenced in a study of blood T cell repertoires in COVID-19. Clones were read by immunoSEQ multiplex PCR, and TCRdb kept only the in-frame ones, dropping some. The sample lists some 150,000 clones, 84% occurring once. The sample comprised peripheral blood. These receptors came from a man in his forties or fifties who had recovered from COVID-19.

The chain is built from TRBV6-5 and TRBJ2-7; 7 nucleotides agree with TRBD1. The CDR3 consists of 13 residues. The germline CDR1 and CDR2 sequences are MNHEY and SVGAGI. Trimming cost V 5 bases and J 6 bases; bases outside gene matches: 7. CDR3 DNA sequence: TGTGCCAGCAGTCAGCAATCAGGGGGCGAGCAGTACTTC. It is translated as CASSQQSGGEQYF.

The rearrangement joins TRBV2 to TRBJ2-5; TRBD1 agrees at 9 bases. Losses at the gene ends were 5 bases for V and 5 bases for J; bases not matched to a gene: 6. In germline, CDR1 is SNHLY, CDR2 FYNNEI. The CDR3 length is 14 residues. Here the CDR3 reads CASSRDRDDETQYF. The CDR3 DNA sequence: TGTGCCAGCAGTAGGGACAGGGATGATGAGACCCAGTACTTC. Filled out from reference TRBV2 and TRBJ2-5, the complete variable domain reads EPEVTQTPSHQVTQMGQEVILRCVPISNHLYFYWYRQILGQKVEFLVSFYNNEISEKSEIFDDQFSVERPDGSNFTLKIRSTKLEDSAMYFCASSRDRDDETQYFGPGTRLLVL.

The chain links TRBV19 to TRBJ1-1; 7 nucleotides align to TRBD1. Germline CDR1 LNHDA, CDR2 SQIVND (reference sequence). CDR3 length equals 14 residues. The V gene end was trimmed by 5 bases and the J gene end by 7 bases; junction bases not matched to a gene: 10. The CDR3 reads CASSHRGRGVEAFF. Here the CDR3 DNA reads TGTGCCAGTAGTCACAGGGGAAGAGGTGTTGAAGCTTTCTTT. The full variable domain, its missing parts supplied by reference TRBV19 and TRBJ1-1, is DGGITQSPKYLFRKEGQNVTLSCEQNLNHDAMYWYRQDPGQGLRLIYYSQIVNDFQKGDIAEGYSVSREKKESFPLTVTSAQKNPTAFYLCASSHRGRGVEAFFGQGTRLTVV.

This clone was detected only a few times. The V gene is TRBV6-5, the J gene TRBJ2-7; 9 nucleotides align to TRBD1. V was clipped by 8 bases and J by 7 bases; unmatched bases: 9. CDR1 is MNHEY, CDR2 SVGAGI, per germline. There are 13 residues in the CDR3. The CDR3 spells CASQGQGSGEQYF. The CDR3 coding sequence is TGTGCCAGCCAAGGACAGGGGAGTGGGGAGCAGTACTTC.

This chain links TRBV7-3 with TRBJ2-1; 11 nucleotides line up with TRBD2. The CDR3 has 16 amino acids. CDR1 is SGHTA, CDR2 FQGTGA, per germline. V shed 5 bases and J 7 bases; nucleotides not matched to a gene: 10. CDR3 in amino acids: CASSHSGLAELNEQFF. The CDR3 bases are TGTGCCAGCAGCCACTCGGGACTAGCGGAATTAAATGAGCAGTTCTTC.

The J gene is TRBJ2-3, the V gene TRBV5-5; 9 bases are a match to TRBD1. J was trimmed by 6 bases and V by 4 bases; bases with no gene match: 9. The CDR3 consists of 15 residues. Germline CDR1 reads SGHKS; CDR2 reads YYEKEE (reference sequence). The CDR3 coding sequence is TGTGCCAGCAGCCCCGGACAGGGGCTGAACGATACGCAGTATTTT. As protein: CASSPGQGLNDTQYF.

The gene calls are TRBV4-2 and TRBJ2-2, with unresolved D. Per the germline V gene, CDR1 is LGHNA and CDR2 is YNFKEQ. The length of the CDR3 is 12 residues. The ends were cut back, 3 bases at V and 8 bases at J, with 7 bases in the middle. The CDR3 sequence: CASSQAQGELFF. The CDR3 DNA follows: TGTGCCAGCAGCCAGGCCCAGGGGGAGCTGTTTTTT.

The CDR3 DNA reads as TGTGCCAGCTCACAGGACAGGGGCAATGAGCAGTTCTTC. It is translated as CASSQDRGNEQFF. The rearrangement uses TRBV18 and TRBJ2-1; 9 bases align to TRBD1. V trimming: 4 bases; J trimming: 6 bases; junction bases outside the gene matches: 1. CDR1 and CDR2 from the germline V gene are KGHSH and LQKENI. The CDR3 spans 13 residues.

The chain couples TRBV2 to TRBJ1-5; weak D call: TRBD1 (6 bases). V lost 9 bases to trimming and J lost 6 bases, with 24 bases between them. The CDR3 is made up of 16 amino acids. CDR1 and CDR2 from the germline V gene are SNHLY and FYNNEI. CDR3 region: CARVPRRDTLFQPQHF. The CDR3 nucleotides are TGTGCCAGGGTGCCCCGCCGGGACACCCTCTTTCAGCCCCAGCATTTT.

This rearrangement joins TRBV28 to TRBJ2-3; a weak D match, TRBD2 (5 bases). Germline assignment: CDR1 MDHEN and CDR2 SYDVKM. The germline V and J ends were trimmed by 7 bases and 5 bases, with 10 bases remaining between them. There are 12 residues in the CDR3. The chain's CDR3 is CASTRGRDTQYF. The CDR3 DNA reads TGTGCCAGCACCCGAGGGAGAGATACGCAGTATTTT.

The CDR3 nucleotides read TGCAGCTTGTCACAGGGCACTGAAGCTTTCTTT. It codes for CSLSQGTEAFF. The chain carries TRBV29-1 and TRBJ1-1, with a weak D call TRBD1 (6 bases). The CDR3 covers 11 residues. V was shortened by 8 bases and J by 4 bases, with 11 bases between the two germline ends. Germline CDR1 SQVTM, CDR2 ANQGSEA.

The J gene is TRBJ2-7, the V gene TRBV9; TRBD1 aligns across 7 bases. V was pared by 0 bases and J by 6 bases, with 9 bases of the junction left unmatched. The CDR3 covers 15 residues. Germline V lookup: CDR1 SGDLS, CDR2 YYNGEE. This CDR3 is CASSVGQGMDSEQYF. The CDR3 DNA reads as TGTGCCAGCAGCGTAGGACAGGGAATGGATAGCGAGCAGTACTTC.

This chain connects TRBV5-6 to TRBJ1-5, with 7 bases lining up with TRBD1. The germline V gene encodes CDR1 SGHDT and CDR2 YYEEEE. The trim removed 3 bases at V and 7 bases at J, leaving 4 bases unmatched. This CDR3 has 13 residues. The CDR3 region has the DNA TGTGCCAGCAGCTCGACAGGGCGCCAGCCCCAGCATTTT. It codes for CASSSTGRQPQHF.

J is TRBJ2-2 and V is TRBV9; D is possibly TRBD2 (5 bases). Germline CDR1 SGDLS, CDR2 YYNGEE. The CDR3 contains 13 residues. Deletions cut 4 bases from V and 6 bases from J, with 10 bases between. The CDR3 loop reads CASSPRGSGELFF. The CDR3 nucleotides read TGTGCCAGCAGCCCCCGCGGGTCCGGGGAGCTGTTTTTT.

This clone was seen a single time. CDR3 protein: CASSSRTGDGYTF. CDR3 bases: TGTGCCAGTAGTTCCCGGACAGGGGACGGCTACACCTTC. The J gene is TRBJ1-2, the V gene TRBV19; 9 bases align to TRBD1. In germline, CDR1 is LNHDA, CDR2 SQIVND (reference sequence). Losses at the gene ends were 5 bases for V and 8 bases for J; bases not matched to a gene: 6. The CDR3 covers 13 residues.

This clone appeared once. Here the CDR3 reads CASSLGDRGYQETQYF. The CDR3 DNA follows: TGCGCCAGCAGCCTAGGGGACAGGGGGTACCAAGAGACCCAGTACTTC. This chain links TRBV5-1 with TRBJ2-5, with 11 positions matching TRBD1. Germline trimming cut 4 bases from V and 0 bases from J; bases unmatched to any gene: 5. Germline CDR1 and CDR2: SGHRS and YFSETQ. The length of the CDR3 is 16 residues.

The rearrangement joins TRBV7-6 to TRBJ2-1; 8 bases agree with TRBD2. Losses at the gene ends were 4 bases for V and 6 bases for J; bases not matched to a gene: 11. The CDR3 runs to 16 residues. Germline V CDR1 and CDR2: SGHVS, FNYEAQ. DNA of the CDR3: TGTGCCAGCAGCTGGGGTATGAGCGGGGGCGGCAATGAGCAGTTCTTC. This sequence encodes CASSWGMSGGGNEQFF.

About this clone itself: A read error may account for a junction end that differs from germline. This rearrangement joins TRBV28 to TRBJ2-7, with D possibly matching TRBD1 (6 bases). This CDR3 contains 12 residues. Looked up from germline, CDR1 is MDHEN and CDR2 is SYDVKM. The DNA of the CDR3 is TGTGCCAGCAGCTATTATTCAGGGGAGCCGTACTTC. Translated: CASSYYSGEPYF. Variable domain in full (rest from reference TRBV28 and TRBJ2-7): DVKVTQSSRYLVKRTGEKVFLECVQDMDHENMFWYRQDPGLGLRLIYFSYDVKMKEKGDIPEGYSVSREKKERFSLILESASTNQTSMYLCASSYYSGEPYFGPGTRLTVT.

The rearrangement links TRBV5-6 to TRBJ2-2; 8 bases match TRBD1. The CDR3 runs 15 residues. Germline loops: CDR1 SGHDT, CDR2 YYEEEE. V lost 4 bases to trimming and J lost 4 bases; unmatched junction nucleotides: 6. The CDR3 here is CASSGDRGGTGELFF. CDR3 sequence (DNA): TGTGCCAGCAGCGGCGACAGGGGTGGCACCGGGGAGCTGTTTTTT.

The V call is TRBV27, the J call TRBJ1-5; the D gene is possibly TRBD1 (5 bases). The V gene's germline CDR1 is MNHEY and CDR2 SMNVEV (reference sequence). Trimming took off 3 bases at V and 9 bases at J, with 12 bases between the two ends. This CDR3 is 13 amino acids long. The CDR3 sequence: CASSLGPGRPQHF. CDR3 nucleotide sequence: TGTGCCAGCAGTTTGGGGCCCGGCCGGCCCCAGCATTTT.

This chain uses TRBV6-5 with TRBJ1-4; the D is unclear. Trimming cost V 0 bases and J 0 bases, with 5 bases left between them. This CDR3 is built from 15 residues. Per germline, CDR1 MNHEY and CDR2 SVGAGI. The CDR3 here is CASSYSRTTNEKLFF. CDR3 bases: TGTGCCAGCAGTTACTCCCGTACAACTAATGAAAAACTGTTTTTT.

This chain links TRBV19 with TRBJ2-1, with TRBD2 matching 7 bases. Trimming cost V 4 bases and J 4 bases; bases outside gene matches: 4. The CDR3 runs to 14 residues. In germline, CDR1 is LNHDA, CDR2 SQIVND (reference sequence). CDR3 region: CASSTSGGYNEQFF. In DNA, the CDR3 is TGTGCCAGTAGTACTAGCGGAGGGTACAATGAGCAGTTCTTC. The full variable domain, rest sourced from reference TRBV19 and TRBJ2-1, is DGGITQSPKYLFRKEGQNVTLSCEQNLNHDAMYWYRQDPGQGLRLIYYSQIVNDFQKGDIAEGYSVSREKKESFPLTVTSAQKNPTAFYLCASSTSGGYNEQFFGPGTRLTVL.

In its sample, this clone was seen many times. V and J are TRBV4-3 and TRBJ2-1, with TRBD1 as a possible D gene (5 bases). This CDR3 has 12 residues. Germline assignment: CDR1 LGHNA and CDR2 YSLEER. Trimming left V 3 bases short and J 6 bases short, with 6 bases between. The chain's CDR3 is CASSQDTNEQFF. CDR3 in DNA: TGCGCCAGCAGCCAGGACACCAATGAGCAGTTCTTC.

The sample holds a few counts of this clone. V and J are TRBV25-1 and TRBJ2-3; 7 bases are a match to TRBD2. This CDR3 spans 14 amino acids. The germline gives CDR1 MGHDK, CDR2 SYGVNS. The trim removed 7 bases at V and 5 bases at J, leaving 9 bases unmatched. The CDR3 nucleotides are TGTGCCAGCAAAGGACGGCGGGAGATAGATACGCAGTATTTT. Translated, it gives CASKGRREIDTQYF.